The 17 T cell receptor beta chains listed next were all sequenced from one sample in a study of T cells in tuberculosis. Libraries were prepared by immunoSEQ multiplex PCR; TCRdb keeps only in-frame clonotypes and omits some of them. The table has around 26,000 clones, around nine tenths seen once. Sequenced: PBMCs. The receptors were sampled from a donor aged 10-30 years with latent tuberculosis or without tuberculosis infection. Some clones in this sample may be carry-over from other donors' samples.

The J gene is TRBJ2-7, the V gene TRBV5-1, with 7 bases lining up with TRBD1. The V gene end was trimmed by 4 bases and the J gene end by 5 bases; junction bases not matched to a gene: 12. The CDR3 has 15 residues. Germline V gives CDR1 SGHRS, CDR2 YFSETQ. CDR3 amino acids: CASSRPGQSRDEQYF. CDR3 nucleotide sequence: TGCGCCAGCAGCCGACCGGGACAGAGTAGAGACGAGCAGTACTTC.

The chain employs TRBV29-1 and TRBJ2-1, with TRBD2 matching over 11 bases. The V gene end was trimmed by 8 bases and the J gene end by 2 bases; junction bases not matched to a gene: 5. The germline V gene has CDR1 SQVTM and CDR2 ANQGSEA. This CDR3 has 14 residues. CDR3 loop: CSPGLAETYNEQFF. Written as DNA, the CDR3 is TGCAGCCCGGGACTAGCGGAAACCTACAATGAGCAGTTCTTC.

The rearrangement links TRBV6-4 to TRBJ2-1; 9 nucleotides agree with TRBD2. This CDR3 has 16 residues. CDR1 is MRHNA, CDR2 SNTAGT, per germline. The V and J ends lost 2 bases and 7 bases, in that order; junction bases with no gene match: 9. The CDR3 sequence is CASSDLGAGGGNEQFF. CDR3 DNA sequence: TGTGCCAGCAGTGACCTAGGAGCGGGAGGAGGGAATGAGCAGTTCTTC.

CDR3 coding DNA: TGCGCCAGCAGCTTGGCCTCCGGGACATACTACGAGCAGTACTTC. Its protein product is CASSLASGTYYEQYF. The V gene is TRBV5-1, the J gene TRBJ2-7, with D maybe TRBD1 (6 bases). The V gene's germline CDR1 is SGHRS and CDR2 YFSETQ. Trimming shortened V by 0 bases and J by 3 bases, and 13 bases separated the two germline ends. This CDR3 spans 15 amino acids.

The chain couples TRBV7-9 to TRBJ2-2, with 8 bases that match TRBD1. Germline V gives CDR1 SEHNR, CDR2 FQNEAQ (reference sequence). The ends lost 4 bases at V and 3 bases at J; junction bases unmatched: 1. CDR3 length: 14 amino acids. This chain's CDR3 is CASSSTGDTGELFF. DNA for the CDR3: TGTGCCAGCAGCTCGACAGGGGACACCGGGGAGCTGTTTTTT.

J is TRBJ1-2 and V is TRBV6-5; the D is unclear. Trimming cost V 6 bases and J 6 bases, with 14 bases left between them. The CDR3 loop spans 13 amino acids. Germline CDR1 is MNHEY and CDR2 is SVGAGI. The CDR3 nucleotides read TGTGCCAGCAGCCCCCGGGGAGGAGATGGCTACACCTTC. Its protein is CASSPRGGDGYTF.

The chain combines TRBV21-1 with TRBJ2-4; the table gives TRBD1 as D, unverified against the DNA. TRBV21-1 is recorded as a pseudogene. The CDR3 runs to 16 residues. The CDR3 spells CATSCRQGDGKNIQYF. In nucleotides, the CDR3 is TGTGCCACCAGTTGTCGACAGGGTGATGGCAAAAACATTCAGTACTTC.

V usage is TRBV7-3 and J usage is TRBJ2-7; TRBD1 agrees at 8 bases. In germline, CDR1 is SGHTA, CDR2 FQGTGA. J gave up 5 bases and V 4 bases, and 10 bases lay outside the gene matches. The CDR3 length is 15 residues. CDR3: CASSSGQGPADEQYF. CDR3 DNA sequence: TGTGCCAGCAGCTCCGGACAGGGTCCGGCGGACGAGCAGTACTTC.

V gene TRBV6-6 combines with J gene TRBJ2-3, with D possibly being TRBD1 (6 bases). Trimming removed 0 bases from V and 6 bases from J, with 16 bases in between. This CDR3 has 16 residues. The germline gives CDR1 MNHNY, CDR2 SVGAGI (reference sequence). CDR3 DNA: TGTGCCAGCAGTTACTCAGCAGGGGCCTTCGGGGATACGCAGTATTTT. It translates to CASSYSAGAFGDTQYF.

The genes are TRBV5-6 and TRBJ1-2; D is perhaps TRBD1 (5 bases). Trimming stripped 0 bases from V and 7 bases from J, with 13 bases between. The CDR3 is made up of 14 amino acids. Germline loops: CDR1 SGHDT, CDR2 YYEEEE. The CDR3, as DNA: TGTGCCAGCAGCTTGGGACAGATAGGCGGTGGCTACACCTTC. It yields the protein CASSLGQIGGGYTF.

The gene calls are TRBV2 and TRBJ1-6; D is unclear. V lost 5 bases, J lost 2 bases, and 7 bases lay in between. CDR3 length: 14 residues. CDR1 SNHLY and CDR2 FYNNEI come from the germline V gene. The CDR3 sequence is CASSSSPYNSPLHF. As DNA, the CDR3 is TGTGCCAGCAGTTCGAGTCCCTATAATTCACCCCTCCACTTT.

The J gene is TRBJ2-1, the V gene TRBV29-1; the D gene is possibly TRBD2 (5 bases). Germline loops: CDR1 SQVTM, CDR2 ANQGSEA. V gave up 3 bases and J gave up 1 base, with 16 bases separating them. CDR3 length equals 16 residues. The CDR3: CSVEGAPLRSYNEQFF. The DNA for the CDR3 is TGCAGCGTTGAGGGAGCGCCATTAAGGTCCTACAATGAGCAGTTCTTC.

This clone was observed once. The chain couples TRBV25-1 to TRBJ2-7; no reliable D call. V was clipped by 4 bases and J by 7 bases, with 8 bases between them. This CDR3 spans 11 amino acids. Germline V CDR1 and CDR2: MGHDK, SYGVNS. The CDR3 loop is CASSGHYEQYF. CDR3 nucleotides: TGTGCCAGCAGTGGTCACTATGAGCAGTACTTC.

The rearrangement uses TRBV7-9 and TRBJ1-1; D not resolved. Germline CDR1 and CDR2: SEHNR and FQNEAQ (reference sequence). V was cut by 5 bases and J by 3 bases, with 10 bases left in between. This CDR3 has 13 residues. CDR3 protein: CASSHDQDTEAFF. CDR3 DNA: TGTGCCAGCAGCCACGACCAGGACACTGAAGCTTTCTTT.

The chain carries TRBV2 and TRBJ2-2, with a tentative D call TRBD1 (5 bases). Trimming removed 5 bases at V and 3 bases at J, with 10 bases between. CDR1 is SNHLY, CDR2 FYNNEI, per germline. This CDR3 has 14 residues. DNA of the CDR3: TGTGCCAGCAGTCCTATAGGGGACACCGGGGAGCTGTTTTTT. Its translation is CASSPIGDTGELFF.

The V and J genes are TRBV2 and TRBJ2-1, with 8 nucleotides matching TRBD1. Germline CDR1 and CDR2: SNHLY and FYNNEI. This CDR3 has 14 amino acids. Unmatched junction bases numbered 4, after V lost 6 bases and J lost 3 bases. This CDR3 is CASRGRGLYNEQFF. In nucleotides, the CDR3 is TGTGCCAGCAGGGGCAGGGGGCTCTACAATGAGCAGTTCTTC.

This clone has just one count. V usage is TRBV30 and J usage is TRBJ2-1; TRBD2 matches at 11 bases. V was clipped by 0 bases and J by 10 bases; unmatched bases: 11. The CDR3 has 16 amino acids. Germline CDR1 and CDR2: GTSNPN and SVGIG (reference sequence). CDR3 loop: CAWSVGSSGRAREQFF. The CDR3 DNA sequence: TGTGCCTGGAGTGTAGGTAGTAGCGGGAGGGCCAGGGAGCAGTTCTTC.